The rows below give T cell receptor beta chains drawn from one sample of a study of technical replicates of blood from a handful of donors. TCRdb's copy holds only in-frame clones and misses some; the assay was immunoSEQ multiplex PCR. The sample lists 75,000 to 90,000 clones; around nine tenths were seen once. Sequencing was carried out using T cells isolated from PBMCs. The receptor set was obtained from a human donor in good health. The CDR3 runs from the conserved cysteine through the conserved F or W. A D gene is named only where the DNA matches it firmly. Rows may omit the clone size; those that give it use once, few, many or a size class.

CDR3 length	D gene	clone size	J gene	V gene	CDR3 protein	CDR3 DNA
14	-	few	TRBJ1-5	TRBV6-6	CASSSQTPNQPQHF	TGTGCCAGCAGCTCCCAGACACCTAATCAGCCCCAGCATTTT
16	-	-	TRBJ2-5	TRBV25-1	CASSLPGDTFWGTQYF	TGTGCCAGCAGTCTGCCGGGAGATACGTTCTGGGGGACCCAGTACTTC
17	TRBD2	-	TRBJ2-1	TRBV11-2	CASSLVAGGSSYNEQFF	TGTGCCAGCAGCTTAGTGGCGGGGGGTAGCTCCTACAATGAGCAGTTCTTC
11	-	once	TRBJ2-5	TRBV2	CATQIWETQYF	TGTGCCACCCAGATCTGGGAGACCCAGTACTTC
15	TRBD2	-	TRBJ2-1	TRBV9	CASSGSGGLYNEQFF	TGTGCCAGCAGCGGCTCGGGGGGGCTCTACAATGAGCAGTTCTTC
14	-	few	TRBJ1-5	TRBV10-2	CASSDVVENQPQHF	TGCGCCAGCAGTGACGTAGTCGAAAATCAGCCCCAGCATTTT
14	-	-	TRBJ2-5	TRBV7-6	CASRNRWGYKKLYF	TGTGCCAGCAGGAATAGGTGGGGCTACAAGAAATTGTACTTC
14	-	-	TRBJ1-1	TRBV30	CAWSGVGWSTEAFF	TGTGCCTGGTCCGGGGTAGGATGGAGCACTGAAGCTTTCTTT
14	-	-	TRBJ1-2	TRBV6-1	CASSEQGPGYGYTF	TGTGCCAGCAGTGAACAGGGCCCTGGCTATGGCTACACCTTC
13	-	-	TRBJ2-7	TRBV10-1	CASSEGQSYEQYF	TGCGCCAGCAGTGAAGGACAGTCCTACGAGCAGTACTTC
14	-	once	TRBJ2-2	TRBV6-5	CASSTSQNTGELFF	TGTGCCAGCAGCACTAGCCAGAACACCGGGGAGCTGTTTTTT
19	TRBD2	-	TRBJ2-3	TRBV9	CASSVAWREGQFSGDTQYF	TGTGCCAGCAGCGTAGCTTGGCGGGAGGGCCAGTTTTCGGGAGATACGCAGTATTTT
12	-	-	TRBJ1-5	TRBV19	CASGFRGQPQHF	TGTGCCAGTGGGTTTAGGGGGCAGCCCCAGCATTTT
18	-	-	TRBJ1-5	TRBV15	CATSRAYTTGRGNQPQHF	TGTGCCACCAGCAGAGCTTATACCACAGGACGCGGCAATCAGCCCCAGCATTTT
16	-	-	TRBJ1-2	TRBV4-1	CASSPPRQQINYGYTF	TGCGCCAGCAGCCCCCCCCGACAGCAGATAAACTATGGCTACACCTTC
13	-	-	TRBJ2-1	TRBV14	CASSPSPYNEQFF	TGTGCCAGCAGCCCTAGCCCCTACAATGAGCAGTTCTTC
16	-	few	TRBJ1-1	TRBV7-6	CASSSSLGLVNTEAFF	TGTGCCAGCAGCTCAAGCCTGGGACTGGTGAACACTGAAGCTTTCTTT
14	-	-	TRBJ2-5	TRBV2	CATKSGKLVETQYF	TGTGCCACCAAGTCCGGGAAACTAGTAGAGACCCAGTACTTC
15	TRBD1	-	TRBJ1-5	TRBV19	CASSRGTGVNLPQHF	TGTGCCAGTAGTAGGGGGACAGGGGTGAATCTGCCCCAGCATTTT
14	-	few	TRBJ2-7	TRBV15	CATSRGRQAYEQYF	TGTGCCACCAGCAGAGGTCGGCAGGCCTACGAGCAGTACTTC
14	TRBD2	-	TRBJ2-7	TRBV7-9	CASSLGTISGEQYF	TGTGCCAGCAGCCTGGGGACTATCTCGGGGGAGCAGTACTTC
18	-	-	TRBJ1-1	TRBV7-6	CASSLMLWGDGGGSEAFF	TGTGCCAGCAGCCTCATGCTCTGGGGTGATGGTGGAGGCTCTGAAGCTTTCTTT